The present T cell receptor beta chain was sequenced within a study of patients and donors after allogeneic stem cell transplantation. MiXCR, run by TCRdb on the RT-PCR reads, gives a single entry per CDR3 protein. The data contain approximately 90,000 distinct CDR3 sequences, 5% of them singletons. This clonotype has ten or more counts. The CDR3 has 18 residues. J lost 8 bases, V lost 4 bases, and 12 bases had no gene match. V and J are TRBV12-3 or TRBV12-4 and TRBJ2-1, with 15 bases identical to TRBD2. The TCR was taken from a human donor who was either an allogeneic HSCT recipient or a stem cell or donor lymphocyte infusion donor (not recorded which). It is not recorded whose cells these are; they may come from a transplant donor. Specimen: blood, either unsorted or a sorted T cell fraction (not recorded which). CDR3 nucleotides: TGTGCCAGCAGTTCAGTGGGGGGTGGACTAGCGGGGGGGCATGAGCAGTTCTTC. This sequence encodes CASSSVGGGLAGGHEQFF.